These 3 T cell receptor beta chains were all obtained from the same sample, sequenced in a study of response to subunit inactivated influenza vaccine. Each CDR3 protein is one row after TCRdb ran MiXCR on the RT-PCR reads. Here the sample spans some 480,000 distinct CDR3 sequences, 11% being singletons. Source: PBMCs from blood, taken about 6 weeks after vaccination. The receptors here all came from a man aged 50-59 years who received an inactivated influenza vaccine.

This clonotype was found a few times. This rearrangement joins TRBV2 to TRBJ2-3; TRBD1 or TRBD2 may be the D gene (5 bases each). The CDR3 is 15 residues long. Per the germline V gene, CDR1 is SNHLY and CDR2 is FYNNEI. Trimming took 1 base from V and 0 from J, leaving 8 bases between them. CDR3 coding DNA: TGTGCCAGCAGTGAAGTTGGGGGTAGCACAGATACGCAGTATTTT. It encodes CASSEVGGSTDTQYF.

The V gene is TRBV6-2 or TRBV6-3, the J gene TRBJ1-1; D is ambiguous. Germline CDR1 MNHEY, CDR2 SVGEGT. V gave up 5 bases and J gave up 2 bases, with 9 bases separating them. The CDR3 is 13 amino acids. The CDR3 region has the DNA TGTGCCAGCAGTCCCCCTTACAACACTGAAGCTTTCTTT. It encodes CASSPPYNTEAFF.

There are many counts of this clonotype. CDR3 amino acids: CASSRRTESYEQYF. The CDR3 DNA sequence: TGTGCCAGCAGTCGGCGGACAGAAAGCTACGAGCAGTACTTC. The genes are TRBV12-3 or TRBV12-4 and TRBJ2-7, with TRBD1 as a possible D gene (6 bases). This CDR3 contains 14 residues. V was pared by 5 bases and J by 3 bases, with 14 bases between.